The next 29 T cell receptor beta chains were all read from a single sample in a study of post-analysis software for immune sequencing data. Every TCR beta cDNA library bore unique molecular identifiers. From the PCR reads, TCRdb called clonotypes with MiXCR, one entry per CDR3 protein. This sample carries around 700,000 distinct CDR3 sequences, about 60% of them seen once, and the ten largest clones take about 11%. Their antigens are not known. Whole-study findings and limits: TRBV5-6, TRBV5-1 and TRBV20-1 were among roughly five TRBV segments more frequent in patients than controls.

Sequencing was carried out using blood. The source is a girl aged 2 to 9 with multiple sclerosis.

This clonotype showed up just once. The J gene is TRBJ2-1, the V gene TRBV5-1; 12 bases are shared with TRBD1. J gave up 7 bases and V 4 bases, and 6 bases lay outside the gene matches. The CDR3 contains 15 residues. Germline CDR1 reads SGHRS; CDR2 reads YFSETQ. CDR3 in amino acids: CASSNGTGGWNEQFF. CDR3 in DNA: TGCGCCAGCAGCAACGGGACAGGGGGCTGGAATGAGCAGTTCTTC.

The gene calls are TRBV7-6 and TRBJ2-3; no firm D call. The V gene lost 5 bases and the J gene lost 10 bases, with 13 bases spanning the gap. Per the germline V gene, CDR1 is SGHVS and CDR2 is FNYEAQ. The length of the CDR3 is 12 residues. The CDR3 DNA reads TGTGCCAGCAGCGGGCCAACCCAGGCGCAGTATTTT. Encoded protein: CASSGPTQAQYF.

This chain connects TRBV7-6 to TRBJ2-6, with a tentative D call TRBD1 (5 bases). CDR1 is SGHVS, CDR2 FNYEAQ, per germline. The CDR3 length is 19 residues. The V gene lost 1 base and the J gene lost 4 bases, with 20 bases spanning the gap. The CDR3 loop reads CASSLDPRPQGGGANVLTF. The CDR3 DNA reads TGTGCCAGCAGCTTAGATCCCAGACCCCAGGGCGGCGGGGCCAACGTCCTGACTTTC.

J is TRBJ2-1 and V is TRBV15; D is uncertain. There are 13 residues in the CDR3. V was clipped by 0 bases and J by 10 bases, with 10 bases between them. Germline CDR1 and CDR2: LNHNV and YYDKDF (reference sequence). The CDR3 here is CATSRDHGREQFF. In nucleotides, the CDR3 is TGTGCCACCAGCAGAGATCACGGGCGAGAGCAGTTCTTC.

The rearrangement links TRBV6-2 or TRBV6-3 to TRBJ2-5; D unclear. Germline V CDR1 and CDR2: MNHEY, SVGEGT. The CDR3 runs to 14 residues. V was clipped by 7 bases and J by 0 bases, with 12 bases between them. The CDR3 bases are TGTGCCAGCAAATACGGCACGTACCAAGAGACCCAGTACTTC. Translating it yields CASKYGTYQETQYF.

The chain combines TRBV20-1 with TRBJ2-5; D is possibly TRBD1 or TRBD2 (6 bases each). Deletions cut 3 bases from V and 7 bases from J, with 18 bases between. The CDR3 extends over 14 amino acids. The V gene's germline CDR1 is DFQATT and CDR2 SNEGSKA (reference sequence). The CDR3 here is CSARNSRGDGTQYF. In nucleotides, the CDR3 is TGCAGTGCTAGGAATTCTAGGGGGGACGGGACCCAGTACTTC.

This chain joins TRBV15 and TRBJ1-5; D remains unclear. CDR3 length: 12 amino acids. The germline V gene encodes CDR1 LNHNV and CDR2 YYDKDF (reference sequence). V was clipped by 0 bases and J by 10 bases, with 7 bases between them. The CDR3 spells CATSRDPLPQHF. In nucleotides, the CDR3 is TGTGCCACCAGCAGAGATCCCCTCCCCCAGCATTTT.

The chain uses TRBV20-1 and TRBJ2-1; 9 bases are shared with TRBD2. The germline gives CDR1 DFQATT, CDR2 SNEGSKA (reference sequence). The trim removed 3 bases at V and 6 bases at J, leaving 9 bases unmatched. The CDR3 sequence is 15 residues long. CDR3 loop: CSASQGGGVPNEQFF. The CDR3 DNA follows: TGCAGTGCTAGTCAAGGCGGGGGGGTTCCCAATGAGCAGTTCTTC.

V and J are TRBV6-4 and TRBJ1-5, with D perhaps matching TRBD1 (5 bases). Germline CDR1 reads MRHNA; CDR2 reads SNTAGT. Trimming removed 0 bases from V and 1 base from J, with 7 bases in between. The CDR3 covers 15 residues. The chain's CDR3 is CASSDSGGSNQPQHF. CDR3 nucleotide sequence: TGTGCCAGCAGTGACTCGGGGGGGAGCAATCAGCCCCAGCATTTT.

The chain carries TRBV5-1 and TRBJ1-6, with 10 bases fitting TRBD1. Germline-derived CDR1 and CDR2 are SGHRS and YFSETQ. This CDR3 contains 15 residues. The V gene end was trimmed by 5 bases and the J gene end by 7 bases; junction bases not matched to a gene: 6. CDR3 protein: CASRQPGQGNSPLHF. CDR3 coding DNA: TGCGCCAGCAGACAACCGGGACAGGGGAATTCACCCCTCCACTTT.

The chain combines TRBV12-3 or TRBV12-4 with TRBJ1-4, with 8 bases aligning to TRBD1. Losses at the gene ends were 6 bases for V and 10 bases for J; bases not matched to a gene: 16. The CDR3 runs 16 residues. The CDR3, as DNA: TGTGCCAGCAGCCCCCGCGACGGGACAGGTTTCGGAAAACTGTTTTTT. Residues: CASSPRDGTGFGKLFF.

V and J are TRBV6-5 and TRBJ2-7; 9 bases are shared with TRBD1. V lost 5 bases, J lost 4 bases, and 6 bases stayed unmatched. The CDR3 spans 14 residues. Germline CDR1 reads MNHEY; CDR2 reads SVGAGI. CDR3 amino acids: CASSAYRGLYEQYF. In DNA form, the CDR3 reads TGTGCCAGCAGTGCCTACAGGGGGCTATACGAGCAGTACTTC.

The J gene is TRBJ1-5, the V gene TRBV12-3 or TRBV12-4, with D possibly TRBD1 on 6 matching bases. The V end lost 5 bases, the J end lost 9 bases, and 17 bases lay between the germline ends. This CDR3 is built from 14 residues. CDR3 residues: CASSVPGALLPQHF. The DNA for the CDR3 is TGTGCCAGCAGTGTTCCGGGGGCCCTGCTGCCCCAGCATTTT.

This chain links TRBV29-1 with TRBJ2-5, with 11 bases that match TRBD1. V lost 6 bases and J lost 6; bases outside the gene matches: 9. Germline V gene lookup returns CDR1 SQVTM and CDR2 ANQGSEA. The CDR3 has 14 residues. CDR3 in amino acids: CSVEPGQGVKTQYF. CDR3 coding DNA: TGCAGCGTCGAACCGGGACAGGGGGTTAAGACCCAGTACTTC.

Details on this clonotype: Relative to the germline gene, one junction end is altered; a read error may explain this. This sequence joins TRBV5-5 and TRBJ1-5; TRBD1 matches 7 bases. CDR1 is SGHKS and CDR2 is YYEKEE in the germline V gene (reference sequence). The CDR3 spans 15 residues. This CDR3 reads CASRYGTESSQPQHF. DNA for the CDR3: TGTGCCAGCAGATACGGGACAGAGAGCAGTCAGCCCCAGCATTTT.

The chain couples TRBV6-6 to TRBJ1-2; D remains unclear. The CDR3 totals 13 residues. Germline CDR1 and CDR2: MNHNY and SVGAGI (reference sequence). With 2 bases removed from V and 7 bases from J, the gap between germline ends came to 11 bases. Here the CDR3 reads CASSYSDVPGYTF. The DNA of the CDR3 is TGTGCCAGCAGTTACAGTGACGTCCCTGGCTACACCTTC.

The genes are TRBV20-1 and TRBJ2-3; D is possibly TRBD2 (5 bases). V lost 5 bases, J lost 3 bases, and 18 bases lay in between. The CDR3 is made up of 15 amino acids. Germline lookup yields CDR1 DFQATT and CDR2 SNEGSKA (reference sequence). For the CDR3, the DNA is TGCAGTGCTCCCCGCTTCGGGGATGGTACAGATACGCAGTATTTT. The encoded protein is CSAPRFGDGTDTQYF.

This clonotype was found many times. V is TRBV7-2 and J is TRBJ2-1; TRBD1 matches at 9 bases. The ends lost 3 bases at V and 2 bases at J; junction bases unmatched: 2. This CDR3 has 15 amino acids. Germline V gene sequence: CDR1 SGHTA, CDR2 FQGNSA. This CDR3 reads CASSLDRGPYNEQFF. As DNA, the CDR3 is TGTGCCAGCAGCTTGGACAGGGGCCCCTACAATGAGCAGTTCTTC. The full variable domain, rest sourced from reference TRBV7-2 and TRBJ2-1, is GAGVSQSPSNKVTEKGKDVELRCDPISGHTALYWYRQSLGQGLEFLIYFQGNSAPDKSGLPSDRFSAERTGGSVSTLTIQRTQQEDSAVYLCASSLDRGPYNEQFFGPGTRLTVL.

The genes are TRBV6-4 and TRBJ2-1, with D possibly TRBD2 on 6 matching bases. V gave up 4 bases and J gave up 6 bases, with 13 bases separating them. The CDR3 extends over 14 amino acids. The germline V gene encodes CDR1 MRHNA and CDR2 SNTAGT. The CDR3 region is CASSVGSGVNEQFF. CDR3 coding DNA: TGTGCCAGCAGTGTCGGTAGCGGAGTCAATGAGCAGTTCTTC.

The V call is TRBV21-1, the J call TRBJ2-1; the table assigns TRBD2, which was not confirmed against the DNA. TRBV21-1 is a pseudogene locus. The CDR3 runs to 12 residues. The CDR3 loop is CASRVGEDEQFF. CDR3 sequence (DNA): TGTGCCAGCAGGGTGGGGGAGGATGAGCAGTTCTTC.

The rearrangement joins TRBV18 to TRBJ2-1, with 7 bases fitting TRBD2. Germline V gene sequence: CDR1 KGHSH, CDR2 LQKENI. V lost 5 bases and J lost 3; bases outside the gene matches: 4. The CDR3 consists of 14 residues. The CDR3 spells CASSSAGDYNEQFF. Written as DNA, the CDR3 is TGTGCCAGCTCATCGGCGGGGGACTACAATGAGCAGTTCTTC.

In its sample, this clonotype was seen a few times. The V and J genes are TRBV12-3 or TRBV12-4 and TRBJ1-1, with D possibly matching TRBD1 (6 bases). Trimming removed 4 bases from V and 5 bases from J, with 8 bases in between. This CDR3 region has 12 residues. The CDR3 spells CASSSQGTEAFF. The CDR3 DNA sequence: TGTGCCAGCAGTTCGCAGGGGACTGAAGCTTTCTTT.

The CDR3 sequence is CASSQGLEGSLLYEQYF. The CDR3, as DNA: TGTGCCAGCAGCCAGGGACTTGAGGGGTCCCTACTCTACGAGCAGTACTTC. The chain employs TRBV3-1 and TRBJ2-7; weak D call: TRBD2 (6 bases). The germline gives CDR1 LGHDT, CDR2 YNNKEL (reference sequence). There are 17 residues in the CDR3. Deletions cut 3 bases from V and 3 bases from J, with 21 bases between.

The chain's CDR3 is CATSDPTGSNQPQHF. CDR3 DNA: TGTGCCACCAGTGACCCGACAGGGAGCAATCAGCCCCAGCATTTT. V usage is TRBV24-1 and J usage is TRBJ1-5; 7 bases line up with TRBD1. This CDR3 comprises 15 residues. With 4 bases clipped from V and 1 base from J, the junction kept 3 bases outside the gene matches. CDR1 and CDR2 from the germline V gene are KGHDR and SFDVKD.

The chain has TRBV10-1 and TRBJ2-3; D may be TRBD1 or TRBD2 (5 bases each). The germline V gene encodes CDR1 WNHNN and CDR2 SYGVQD (reference sequence). Trimming removed 7 bases at V and 0 bases at J, with 8 bases between. CDR3 size: 13 residues. The CDR3 loop reads CASNRDSTDTQYF. CDR3 sequence (DNA): TGCGCCAGCAATCGGGACAGCACAGATACGCAGTATTTT.

This clonotype was seen repeatedly, ten times or more. One end of the junction does not line up with germline, which may come from a read error. The chain carries TRBV5-1 and TRBJ2-5; D remains unclear. Germline-derived CDR1 and CDR2 are SGHRS and YFSETQ. The CDR3 sequence is 12 residues long. CDR3: CASSLDRETQYF. DNA for the CDR3: TGTGCCAGCAGCTTAGATCGAGAGACCCAGTACTTC.

The V and J genes are TRBV7-9 and TRBJ2-1; the D gene is possibly TRBD1 (6 bases). V gave up 5 bases and J gave up 6 bases, with 17 bases separating them. Looked up from germline, CDR1 is SEHNR and CDR2 is FQNEAQ (reference sequence). CDR3 length equals 15 residues. The CDR3 is CASSENRDNPNEQFF. The CDR3 region has the DNA TGTGCCAGCAGCGAGAACCGGGACAACCCCAATGAGCAGTTCTTC. The variable domain in full, completed from reference TRBV7-9 and TRBJ2-1, reads DTGVSQNPRHKITKRGQNVTFRCDPISEHNRLYWYRQTLGQGPEFLTYFQNEAQLEKSRLLSDRFSAERPKGSFSTLEIQRTEQGDSAMYLCASSENRDNPNEQFFGPGTRLTVL.

This clonotype was seen more than once but under ten times. The rearrangement uses TRBV7-3 and TRBJ2-5; no firm D call. The CDR3 spans 14 residues. CDR1 is SGHTA and CDR2 is FQGTGA in the germline V gene. The ends were cut back, 2 bases at V and 5 bases at J, with 12 bases in the middle. The CDR3 coding sequence is TGTGCCAGCAGCTTAGGTCCGGGTTGGGAGACCCAGTACTTC. It specifies CASSLGPGWETQYF.

CDR3 bases: TGTGCCAGCAGCTACGGGGAGAACACCGGGGAGCTGTTTTTT. It yields the protein CASSYGENTGELFF. The chain links TRBV7-9 to TRBJ2-2; possible D gene TRBD2, 5 bases. Trimming shortened V by 4 bases and J by 1 base, and 7 bases separated the two germline ends. The CDR3 consists of 14 residues. The V gene's germline CDR1 is SEHNR and CDR2 FQNEAQ (reference sequence).